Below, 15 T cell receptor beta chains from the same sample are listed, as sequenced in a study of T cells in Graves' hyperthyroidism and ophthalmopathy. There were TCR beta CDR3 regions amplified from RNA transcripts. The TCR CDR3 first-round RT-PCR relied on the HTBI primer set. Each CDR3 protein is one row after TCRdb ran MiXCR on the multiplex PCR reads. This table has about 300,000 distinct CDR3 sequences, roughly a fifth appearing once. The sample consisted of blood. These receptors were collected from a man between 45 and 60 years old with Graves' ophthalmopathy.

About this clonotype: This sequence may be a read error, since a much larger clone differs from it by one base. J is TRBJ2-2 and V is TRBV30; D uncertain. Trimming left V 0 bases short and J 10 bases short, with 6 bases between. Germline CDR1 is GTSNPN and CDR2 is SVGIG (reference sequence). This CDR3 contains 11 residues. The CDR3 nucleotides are TGTGCCTGGAGTGTAACTGTGGAGCTGTTTTTT. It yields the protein CAWSVTVELFF.

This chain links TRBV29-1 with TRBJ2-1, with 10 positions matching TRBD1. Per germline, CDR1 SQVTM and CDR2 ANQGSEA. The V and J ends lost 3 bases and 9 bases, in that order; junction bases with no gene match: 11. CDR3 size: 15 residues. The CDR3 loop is CSVEVSGTGVGEQFF. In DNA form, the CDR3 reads TGCAGCGTTGAGGTCTCCGGGACAGGGGTCGGTGAGCAGTTCTTC.

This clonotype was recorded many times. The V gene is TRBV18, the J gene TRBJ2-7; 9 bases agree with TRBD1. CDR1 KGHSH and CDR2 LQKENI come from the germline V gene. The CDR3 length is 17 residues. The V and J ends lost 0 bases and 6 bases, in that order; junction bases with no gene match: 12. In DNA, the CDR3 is TGTGCCAGCTCACCACCGGGACAGGGAACCACTTTAGGCGAGCAGTACTTC. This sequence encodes CASSPPGQGTTLGEQYF.

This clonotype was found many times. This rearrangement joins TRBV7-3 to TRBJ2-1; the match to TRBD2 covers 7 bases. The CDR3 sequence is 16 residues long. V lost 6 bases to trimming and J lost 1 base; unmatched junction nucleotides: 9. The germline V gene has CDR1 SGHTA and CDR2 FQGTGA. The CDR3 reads CASSQSSGSSYNEQFF. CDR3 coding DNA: TGTGCCAGCAGTCAATCTAGCGGATCGTCCTACAATGAGCAGTTCTTC.

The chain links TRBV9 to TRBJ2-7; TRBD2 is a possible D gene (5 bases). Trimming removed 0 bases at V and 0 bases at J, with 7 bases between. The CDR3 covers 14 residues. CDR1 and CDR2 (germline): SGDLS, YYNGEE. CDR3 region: CASSVGEGSYEQYF. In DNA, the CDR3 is TGTGCCAGCAGCGTAGGCGAGGGCTCCTACGAGCAGTACTTC.

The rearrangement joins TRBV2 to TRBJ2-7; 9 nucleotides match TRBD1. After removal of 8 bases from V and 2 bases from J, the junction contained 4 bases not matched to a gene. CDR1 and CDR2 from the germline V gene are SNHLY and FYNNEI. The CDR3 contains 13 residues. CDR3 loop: CASSGTGTYEQYF. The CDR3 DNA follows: TGTGCCAGCTCGGGGACAGGGACCTACGAGCAGTACTTC.

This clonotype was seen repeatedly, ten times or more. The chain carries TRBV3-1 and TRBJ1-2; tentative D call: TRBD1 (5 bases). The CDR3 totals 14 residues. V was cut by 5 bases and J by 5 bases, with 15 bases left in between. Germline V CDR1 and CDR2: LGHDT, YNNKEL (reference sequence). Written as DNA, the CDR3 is TGTGCCAGCAGCGGATATATCCAGGGATATGGCTACACCTTC. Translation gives CASSGYIQGYGYTF. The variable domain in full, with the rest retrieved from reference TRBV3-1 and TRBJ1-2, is DTAVSQTPKYLVTQMGNDKSIKCEQNLGHDTMYWYKQDSKKFLKIMFSYNNKELIINETVPNRFSPKSPDKAHLNLHINSLELGDSAVYFCASSGYIQGYGYTFGSGTRLTVV.

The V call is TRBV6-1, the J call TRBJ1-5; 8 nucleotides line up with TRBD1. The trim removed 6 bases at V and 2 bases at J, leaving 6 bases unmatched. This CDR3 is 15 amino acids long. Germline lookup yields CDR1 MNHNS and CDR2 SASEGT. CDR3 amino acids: CASRIDRGGNQPQHF. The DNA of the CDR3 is TGTGCCAGCAGAATCGACAGGGGTGGCAATCAGCCCCAGCATTTT.

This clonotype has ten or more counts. The CDR3 DNA follows: TGTGCCAGCAGCACCCGGACTAGAGTCGCAGATACGCAGTATTTT. It translates to CASSTRTRVADTQYF. The chain is built from TRBV5-6 and TRBJ2-3; the match to TRBD2 covers 7 bases. This CDR3 spans 15 amino acids. V shed 4 bases, J shed 4 bases, and the junction held 9 bases outside the gene matches. Per the germline V gene, CDR1 is SGHDT and CDR2 is YYEEEE.

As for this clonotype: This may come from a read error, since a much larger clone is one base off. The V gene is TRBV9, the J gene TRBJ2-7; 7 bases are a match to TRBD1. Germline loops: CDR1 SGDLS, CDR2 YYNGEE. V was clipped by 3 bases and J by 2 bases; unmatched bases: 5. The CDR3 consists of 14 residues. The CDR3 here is CASSDRDSPYEQYF. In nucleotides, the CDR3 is TGTGCCAGCAGCGACCGGGACAGCCCCTACGAGCAGTACTTC.

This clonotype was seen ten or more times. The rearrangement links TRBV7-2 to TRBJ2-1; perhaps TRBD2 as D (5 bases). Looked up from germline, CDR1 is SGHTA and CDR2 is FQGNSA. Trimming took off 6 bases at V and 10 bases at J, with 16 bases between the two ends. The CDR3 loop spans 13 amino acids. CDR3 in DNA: TGTGCCAGCAGTCCATCGGGAACGTTAGAGCAGTTCTTC. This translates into CASSPSGTLEQFF. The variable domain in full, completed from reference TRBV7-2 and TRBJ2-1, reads GAGVSQSPSNKVTEKGKDVELRCDPISGHTALYWYRQSLGQGLEFLIYFQGNSAPDKSGLPSDRFSAERTGGSVSTLTIQRTQQEDSAVYLCASSPSGTLEQFFGPGTRLTVL.

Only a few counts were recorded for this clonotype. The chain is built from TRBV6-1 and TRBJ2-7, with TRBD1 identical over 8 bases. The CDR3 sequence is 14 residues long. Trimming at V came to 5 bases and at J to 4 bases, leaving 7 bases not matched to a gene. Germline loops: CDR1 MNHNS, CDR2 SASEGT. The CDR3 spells CASSWAGGTYEQYF. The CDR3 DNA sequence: TGTGCCAGCAGTTGGGCAGGGGGCACGTACGAGCAGTACTTC.

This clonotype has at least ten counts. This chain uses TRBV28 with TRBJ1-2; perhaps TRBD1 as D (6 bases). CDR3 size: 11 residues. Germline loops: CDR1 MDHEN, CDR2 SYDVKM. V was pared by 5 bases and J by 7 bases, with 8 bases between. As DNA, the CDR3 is TGTGCCAGCAGTGTCAGGGGTGGCTACACCTTC. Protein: CASSVRGGYTF.

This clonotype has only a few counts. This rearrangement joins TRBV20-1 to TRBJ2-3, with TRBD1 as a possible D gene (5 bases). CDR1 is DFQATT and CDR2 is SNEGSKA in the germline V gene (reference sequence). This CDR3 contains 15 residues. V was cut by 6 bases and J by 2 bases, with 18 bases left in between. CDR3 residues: CSAVTGSISTDTQYF. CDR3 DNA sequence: TGCAGTGCAGTAACAGGTTCAATTTCCACAGATACGCAGTATTTT.

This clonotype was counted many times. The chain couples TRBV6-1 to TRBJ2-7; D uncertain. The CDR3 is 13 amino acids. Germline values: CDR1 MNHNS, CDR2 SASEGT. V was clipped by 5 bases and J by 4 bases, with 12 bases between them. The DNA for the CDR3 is TGTGCCAGCAGTTCCGTAGTGGGGTACGAGCAGTACTTC. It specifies CASSSVVGYEQYF.